These 16 T cell receptor beta chains were sequenced from one sample in a study of blood T cells in healthy people across ages. PCR was performed a second time for about 7 to 12 cycles using a sample-barcoded 5' primer and a J-beta primer mix. TCRdb called the 5' RACE reads again in MiXCR, with one record for every CDR3 protein. The sample has approximately 400,000 distinct CDR3 sequences, approximately 47% seen once; the top ten hold about 54%. The sequencing input was blood. These receptor sequences come from a man between 60 and 75 years old in good health.

This clonotype was counted only a few times. This chain joins TRBV7-9 and TRBJ2-3; 9 bases are shared with TRBD1. CDR3 length: 15 residues. Trimming removed 7 bases from V and 4 bases from J; junction bases left unmatched: 9. From germline, CDR1 is SEHNR and CDR2 FQNEAQ (reference sequence). The CDR3 sequence: CASTFRTGVADTQYF. DNA of the CDR3: TGTGCCAGCACCTTCCGGACAGGGGTCGCAGATACGCAGTATTTT.

The V call is TRBV20-1, the J call TRBJ2-5; 10 bases are a match to TRBD1. With 5 bases clipped from V and 1 base from J, the junction kept 7 bases outside the gene matches. CDR3 length: 15 amino acids. The germline V gene encodes CDR1 DFQATT and CDR2 SNEGSKA (reference sequence). Written as DNA, the CDR3 is TGCAGTGCTGCCGACAGGGGGCGGACCCAAGAGACCCAGTACTTC. Its protein product is CSAADRGRTQETQYF.

This clonotype has just a few counts. The chain couples TRBV3-1 to TRBJ2-7, with 8 bases identical to TRBD1. This CDR3 has 15 residues. V was clipped by 3 bases and J by 2 bases; unmatched bases: 6. Germline assignment: CDR1 LGHDT and CDR2 YNNKEL (reference sequence). The CDR3 region is CASSHRDRQPYEQYF. As DNA, the CDR3 is TGTGCCAGCAGCCACCGGGACAGGCAGCCCTACGAGCAGTACTTC.

On this clonotype: This clone may be a read error of a much larger clone one base away. V is TRBV6-2 or TRBV6-3 and J is TRBJ2-5; D remains unclear. CDR3 size: 12 residues. With 0 bases removed from V and 5 bases from J, the gap between germline ends came to 4 bases. The germline V gene encodes CDR1 MNHEY and CDR2 SVGEGT. The DNA of the CDR3 is TGTGCCAGCAGTTACTCCTCGGAGACCCAGTACTTC. It yields the protein CASSYSSETQYF.

Comment on this clonotype: A clone one base away is much larger, so this may be a read error. The chain links TRBV20-1 to TRBJ2-1; D is perhaps TRBD1 or TRBD2 (5 bases each). The end of the DNA is better explained by TRBJ2-7, so the J call may be wrong. Germline assignment: CDR1 DFQATT and CDR2 SNEGSKA (reference sequence). The CDR3 spans 14 residues. DNA for the CDR3: TGCAGTGCTCTTCAGCGGCAGGGCTACAATGAGCAGTACTTC. Translated: CSALQRQGYNEQYF.

This clonotype was counted between two and nine times. The chain combines TRBV5-1 with TRBJ2-5; perhaps TRBD2 as D (6 bases). With 4 bases removed from V and 2 bases from J, the gap between germline ends came to 12 bases. Germline values: CDR1 SGHRS, CDR2 YFSETQ. The CDR3 extends over 14 amino acids. CDR3 sequence: CASSVFGLQETQYF. CDR3 coding DNA: TGCGCCAGCAGCGTGTTTGGACTACAAGAGACCCAGTACTTC.

The CDR3 loop is CASSHTLAGAITDTQYF. CDR3 bases: TGTGCCAGCAGCCACACACTGGCGGGGGCGATCACAGATACGCAGTATTTT. The rearrangement joins TRBV7-2 to TRBJ2-3, with D tentatively TRBD2 (7 bases). Trimming pared 5 bases from V and 2 bases from J, leaving 20 bases between. Germline CDR1 SGHTA, CDR2 FQGNSA. The length of the CDR3 is 17 residues. The full variable domain, with the rest looked up from reference TRBV7-2 and TRBJ2-3, is GAGVSQSPSNKVTEKGKDVELRCDPISGHTALYWYRQSLGQGLEFLIYFQGNSAPDKSGLPSDRFSAERTGGSVSTLTIQRTQQEDSAVYLCASSHTLAGAITDTQYFGPGTRLTVL.

This clonotype has more than one count but fewer than ten. The J gene is TRBJ2-1, the V gene TRBV4-3; D uncertain. CDR3 length: 13 residues. V lost 0 bases to trimming and J lost 10 bases, with 10 bases between them. CDR1 and CDR2 (germline): LGHNA, YSLEER. CDR3 nucleotides: TGCGCCAGCAGCCAAGAGATTCTTGGGGAGCAGTTCTTC. Protein: CASSQEILGEQFF.

This clonotype was detected only a few times. J is TRBJ1-4 and V is TRBV20-1; weak D call: TRBD1 (6 bases). With 6 bases removed from V and 5 bases from J, the gap between germline ends came to 13 bases. The germline V gene encodes CDR1 DFQATT and CDR2 SNEGSKA (reference sequence). The CDR3 is 13 residues long. The CDR3 region is CSARGQPNEKLFF. CDR3 DNA sequence: TGCAGTGCCAGGGGTCAGCCAAATGAAAAACTGTTTTTT.

The rearrangement joins TRBV29-1 to TRBJ2-5, with D unclear. Trimming removed 3 bases from V and 5 bases from J, with 10 bases in between. This CDR3 has 12 amino acids. Germline assignment: CDR1 SQVTM and CDR2 ANQGSEA. This CDR3 is CSVEHKWETQYF. CDR3 DNA sequence: TGCAGCGTTGAGCACAAATGGGAGACCCAGTACTTC.

This clonotype was observed a handful of times. V is TRBV18 and J is TRBJ2-1, with D hard to call. CDR1 and CDR2 from the germline V gene are KGHSH and LQKENI. The CDR3 runs 13 residues. V lost 0 bases and J 5 bases, leaving 5 bases between the germline ends. The CDR3 here is CASSPPIDNEQFF. The CDR3 coding sequence is TGTGCCAGCTCACCACCAATTGACAATGAGCAGTTCTTC.

For this clonotype: Given a much more abundant clone one base away, this may be a read error. The CDR3 loop reads CSAHPQGGLEELFF. CDR3 sequence (DNA): TGCAGTGCCCATCCCCAGGGGGGACTTGAAGAACTGTTTTTT. This chain connects TRBV20-1 to TRBJ1-4; 7 bases agree with TRBD1. The CDR3 totals 14 residues. CDR1 and CDR2 (germline): DFQATT, SNEGSKA (reference sequence).

This clonotype has more than one count but fewer than ten. The chain is built from TRBV30 and TRBJ1-2; D remains ambiguous. Germline values: CDR1 GTSNPN, CDR2 SVGIG (reference sequence). CDR3 length equals 15 residues. V lost 0 bases to trimming and J lost 6 bases, with 17 bases between them. CDR3 sequence (DNA): TGTGCCTGGAGTGTAGCGGGGAAGAGGATGGATGGCTACACCTTC. Amino acid sequence: CAWSVAGKRMDGYTF.

The table lists this clonotype with a few counts. CDR3 nucleotide sequence: TGTGCCAGCACGCTCAAGAGACGGCCCAAGATGGGCACAGATACGCAGTATTTT. Protein: CASTLKRRPKMGTDTQYF. This rearrangement joins TRBV7-2 to TRBJ2-3; D is unclear. In germline, CDR1 is SGHTA, CDR2 FQGNSA. V lost 7 bases, J lost 1 base, and 24 bases lay in between. This CDR3 comprises 18 residues.

In regard to this clonotype: Compared with germline, one end of the junction differs, possibly owing to a read error. CDR3 sequence reads: CASGLGPAGGGEQFF. In DNA form, the CDR3 reads TGCGCCAGCGGCTTGGGGCCCGCCGGGGGGGGTGAGCAGTTCTTC. This chain connects TRBV5-1 to TRBJ2-1; TRBD2 matches 8 bases. The CDR3 length is 15 residues. The germline V gene has CDR1 SGHRS and CDR2 YFSETQ.

The V and J genes are TRBV7-2 and TRBJ2-3; D not certain. Per the germline V gene, CDR1 is SGHTA and CDR2 is FQGNSA. The V end lost 3 bases, the J end lost 4 bases, and 8 bases lay between the germline ends. This CDR3 has 13 amino acids. The CDR3, as DNA: TGTGCCAGCAGCTTTGTAAGGTCAGATACGCAGTATTTT. It codes for CASSFVRSDTQYF.